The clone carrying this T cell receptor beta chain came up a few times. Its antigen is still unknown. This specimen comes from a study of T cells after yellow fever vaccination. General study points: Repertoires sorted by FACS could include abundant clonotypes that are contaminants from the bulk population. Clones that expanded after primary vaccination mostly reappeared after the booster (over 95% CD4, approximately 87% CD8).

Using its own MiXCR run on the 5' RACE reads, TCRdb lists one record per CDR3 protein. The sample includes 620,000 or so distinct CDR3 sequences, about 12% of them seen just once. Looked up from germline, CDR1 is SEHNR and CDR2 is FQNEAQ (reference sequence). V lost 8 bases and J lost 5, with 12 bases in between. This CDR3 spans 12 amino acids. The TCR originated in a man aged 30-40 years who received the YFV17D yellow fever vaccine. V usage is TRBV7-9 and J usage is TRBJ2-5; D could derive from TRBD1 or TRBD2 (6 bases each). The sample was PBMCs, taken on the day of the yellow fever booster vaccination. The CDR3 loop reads CASVRGHETQYF. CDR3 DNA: TGTGCCAGCGTACGGGGGCATGAGACCCAGTACTTC.